This entry concerns a single T cell receptor (beta chain). What it recognizes is unknown. The sample belongs to a study of cytomegalovirus exposure and HLA in healthy donors. Findings and limits, study-wide: A later analysis found most CMV-associated TCR beta chains apparently HLA-restricted.

The PCR had 60 Vbeta and 13 Jbeta primers. The protocol was immunoSEQ multiplex PCR, while the TCRdb copy is restricted to in-frame clones and leaves out a portion. The sample includes about 190,000 clones, more than 65% of them seen just once. This cohort consisted of healthy bone marrow donors. The receptor's source is a man aged 45-60 years in good health and CMV-seronegative. Input material: PBMCs.

This chain's CDR3 is CASSLAEGFEQYF. The CDR3 nucleotides are TGTGCCAGCAGCTTAGCCGAGGGTTTCGAGCAGTACTTC. V usage is TRBV7-7 and J usage is TRBJ2-7; tentatively, D is TRBD2 (5 bases). CDR1 is SSHAT, CDR2 FNYEAQ, per germline (reference sequence). The CDR3 contains 13 residues. Trimming removed 0 bases at V and 6 bases at J, with 9 bases between. Combining the CDR3 with reference TRBV7-7 and TRBJ2-7 gives the whole variable domain GAGVSQSPRYKVTKRGQDVTLRCDPISSHATLYWYQQALGQGPEFLTYFNYEAQPDKSGLPSDRFSAERPEGSISTLTIQRTEQRDSAMYRCASSLAEGFEQYFGPGTRLTVT.